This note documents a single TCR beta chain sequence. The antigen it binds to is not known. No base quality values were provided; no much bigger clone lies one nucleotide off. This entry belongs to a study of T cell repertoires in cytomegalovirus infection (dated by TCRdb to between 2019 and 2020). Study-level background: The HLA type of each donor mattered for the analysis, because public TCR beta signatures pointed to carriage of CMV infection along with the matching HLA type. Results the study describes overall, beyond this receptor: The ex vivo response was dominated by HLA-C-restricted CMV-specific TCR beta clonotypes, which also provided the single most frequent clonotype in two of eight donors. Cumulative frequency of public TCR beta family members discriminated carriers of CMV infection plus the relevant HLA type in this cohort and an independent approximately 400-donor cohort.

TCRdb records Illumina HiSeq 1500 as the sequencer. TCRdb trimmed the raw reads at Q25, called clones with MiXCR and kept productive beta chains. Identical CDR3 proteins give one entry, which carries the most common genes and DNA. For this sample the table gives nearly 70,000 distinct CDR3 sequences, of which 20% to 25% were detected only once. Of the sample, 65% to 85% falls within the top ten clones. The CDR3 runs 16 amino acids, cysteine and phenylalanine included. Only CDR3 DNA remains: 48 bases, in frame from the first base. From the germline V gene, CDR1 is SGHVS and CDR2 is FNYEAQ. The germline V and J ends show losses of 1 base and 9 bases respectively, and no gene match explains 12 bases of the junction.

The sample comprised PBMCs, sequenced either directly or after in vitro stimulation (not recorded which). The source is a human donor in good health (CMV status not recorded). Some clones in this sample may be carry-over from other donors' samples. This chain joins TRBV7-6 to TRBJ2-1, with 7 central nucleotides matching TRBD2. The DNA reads TGTGCCAGCAGCTTAGGCAGCGGGATGATCACTGGTGAGCAGTTCTTC. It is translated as CASSLGSGMITGEQFF. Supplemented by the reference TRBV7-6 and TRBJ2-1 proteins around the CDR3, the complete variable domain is GAGVSQSPRYKVTKRGQDVALRCDPISGHVSLYWYRQALGQGPEFLTYFNYEAQQDKSGLPNDRFSAERPEGSISTLTIQRTEQRDSAMYRCASSLGSGMITGEQFFGPGTRLTVL.